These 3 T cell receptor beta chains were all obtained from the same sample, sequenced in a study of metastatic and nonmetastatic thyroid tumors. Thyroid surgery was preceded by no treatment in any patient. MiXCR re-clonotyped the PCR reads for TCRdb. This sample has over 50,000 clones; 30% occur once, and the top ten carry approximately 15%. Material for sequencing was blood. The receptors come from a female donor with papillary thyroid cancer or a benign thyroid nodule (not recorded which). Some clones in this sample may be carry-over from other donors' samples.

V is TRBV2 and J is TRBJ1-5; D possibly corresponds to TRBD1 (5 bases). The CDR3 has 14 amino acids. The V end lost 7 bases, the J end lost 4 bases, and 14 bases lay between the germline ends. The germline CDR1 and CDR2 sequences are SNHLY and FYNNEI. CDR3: CASNGGMGNQPQHF. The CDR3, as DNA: TGTGCCAGCAACGGGGGGATGGGGAATCAGCCCCAGCATTTT.

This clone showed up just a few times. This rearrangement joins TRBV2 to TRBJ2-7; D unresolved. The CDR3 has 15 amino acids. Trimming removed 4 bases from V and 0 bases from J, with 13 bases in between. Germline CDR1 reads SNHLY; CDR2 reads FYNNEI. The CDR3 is CASSASSASSYEQYF. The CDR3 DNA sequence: TGTGCCAGCAGTGCTTCGAGCGCAAGCTCCTACGAGCAGTACTTC. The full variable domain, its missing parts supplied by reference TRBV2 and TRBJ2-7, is EPEVTQTPSHQVTQMGQEVILRCVPISNHLYFYWYRQILGQKVEFLVSFYNNEISEKSEIFDDQFSVERPDGSNFTLKIRSTKLEDSAMYFCASSASSASSYEQYFGPGTRLTVT.

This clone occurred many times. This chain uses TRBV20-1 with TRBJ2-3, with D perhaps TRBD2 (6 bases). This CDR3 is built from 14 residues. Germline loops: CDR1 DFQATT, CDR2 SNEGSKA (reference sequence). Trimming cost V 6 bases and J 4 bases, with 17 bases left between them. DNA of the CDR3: TGCAGTGCCGTCTTTGCGGGATTACCAGATACGCAGTATTTT. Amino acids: CSAVFAGLPDTQYF.